What follows is one T cell receptor (beta chain) and its context. The germline CDR1 and CDR2 sequences are MNHEY and SMNVEV (reference sequence). The CDR3 sequence is 18 residues long. With V trimmed by 4 bases and J by 1 base, 8 bases remained unmatched. This specimen comes from a study of blood T cell repertoires in COVID-19. The protocol was immunoSEQ multiplex PCR, while the TCRdb copy is restricted to in-frame clones and leaves out a portion. The sample shows about 270,000 clones, 75% to 90% of them seen only once. The chain is built from TRBV27 and TRBJ2-6; 9 positions match TRBD1. The clonotype was recovered from a woman aged 25 to 45 with acute COVID-19. The sequenced sample was PBMCs or T cells enriched from blood (not recorded which). The CDR3 DNA is TGTGCCAGCAGTTCAGCGGGACAGGGATATTCTGGGGCCAACGTCCTGACTTTC. This sequence encodes CASSSAGQGYSGANVLTF.